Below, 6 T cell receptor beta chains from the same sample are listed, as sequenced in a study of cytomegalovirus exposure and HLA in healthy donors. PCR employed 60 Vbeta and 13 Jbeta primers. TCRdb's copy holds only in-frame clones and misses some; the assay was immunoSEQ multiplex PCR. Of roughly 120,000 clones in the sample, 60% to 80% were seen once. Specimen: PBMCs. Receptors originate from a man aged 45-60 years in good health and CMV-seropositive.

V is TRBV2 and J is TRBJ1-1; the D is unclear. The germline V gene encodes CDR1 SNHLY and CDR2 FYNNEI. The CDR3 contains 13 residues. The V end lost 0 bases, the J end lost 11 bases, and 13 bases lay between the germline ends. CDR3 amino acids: CASSEASGSGAFF. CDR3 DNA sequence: TGTGCCAGCAGTGAAGCGTCGGGGAGTGGTGCTTTCTTT.

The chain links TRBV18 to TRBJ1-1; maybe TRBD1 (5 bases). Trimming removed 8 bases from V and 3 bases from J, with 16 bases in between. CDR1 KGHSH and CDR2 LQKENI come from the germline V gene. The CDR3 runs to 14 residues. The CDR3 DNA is TGTGCCAGCCGGCCCGGGGGGGTGGACACTGAAGCTTTCTTT. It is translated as CASRPGGVDTEAFF.

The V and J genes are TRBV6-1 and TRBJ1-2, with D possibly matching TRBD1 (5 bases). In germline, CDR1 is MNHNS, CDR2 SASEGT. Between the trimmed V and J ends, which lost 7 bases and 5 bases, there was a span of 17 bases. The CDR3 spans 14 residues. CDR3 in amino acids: CASTPGEGGYGYTF. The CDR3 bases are TGTGCCAGCACCCCGGGGGAGGGAGGATATGGCTACACCTTC.

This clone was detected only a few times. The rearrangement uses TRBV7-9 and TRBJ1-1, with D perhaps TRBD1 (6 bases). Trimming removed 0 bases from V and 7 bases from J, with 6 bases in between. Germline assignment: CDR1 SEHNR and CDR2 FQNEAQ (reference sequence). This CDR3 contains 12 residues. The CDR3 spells CASSLATGEAFF. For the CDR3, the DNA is TGTGCCAGCAGCTTAGCGACAGGTGAAGCTTTCTTT.

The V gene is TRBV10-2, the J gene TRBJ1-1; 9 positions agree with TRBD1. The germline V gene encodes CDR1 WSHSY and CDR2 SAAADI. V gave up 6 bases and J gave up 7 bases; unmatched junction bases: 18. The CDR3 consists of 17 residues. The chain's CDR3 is CASRETGTGFFQGEAFF. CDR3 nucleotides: TGCGCCAGCAGGGAAACCGGGACAGGGTTTTTCCAGGGTGAAGCTTTCTTT.

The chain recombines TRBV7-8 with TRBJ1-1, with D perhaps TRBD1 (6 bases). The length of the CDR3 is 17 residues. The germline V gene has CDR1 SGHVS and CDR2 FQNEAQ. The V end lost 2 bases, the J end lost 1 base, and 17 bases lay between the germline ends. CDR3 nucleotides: TGTGCCAGCAGCTTAAGGGGGGGCTTGACCGGGAACACTGAAGCTTTCTTT. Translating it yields CASSLRGGLTGNTEAFF.